One and the same sample provided the 14 T cell receptor beta chains below, sequenced in a study of blood T cell repertoires in COVID-19. Some clones are missing from TCRdb's copy, which holds only in-frame ones; the method was immunoSEQ multiplex PCR. The table lists about 130,000 clones, under 85% of them singletons. The sequenced sample consisted of peripheral blood. The receptor set was obtained from a man aged 55 to 70 with acute or convalescent COVID-19.

The table lists this clone with a few counts. The V and J genes are TRBV5-6 and TRBJ2-1; a possible D gene is TRBD2 (6 bases). Trimming left V 4 bases short and J 2 bases short, with 13 bases between. The germline V gene has CDR1 SGHDT and CDR2 YYEEEE. The CDR3 covers 15 residues. CDR3 protein: CASSRERYPYNEQFF. The CDR3 coding sequence is TGTGCCAGCAGCCGGGAGAGGTACCCCTACAATGAGCAGTTCTTC.

CDR3 protein: CASSQDKGLALSGANVLTF. For the CDR3, the DNA is TGTGCCAGCAGCCAAGATAAGGGACTAGCCCTCTCTGGGGCCAACGTCCTGACTTTC. The gene calls are TRBV3-1 (or the pseudogene TRBV3-2) and TRBJ2-6; 9 bases map to TRBD2. The CDR3 extends over 19 amino acids. V gave up 0 bases and J gave up 0 bases; unmatched junction bases: 6. Germline CDR1 is LGHDT and CDR2 is YNNKEL (reference sequence).

The V gene is TRBV7-3, the J gene TRBJ2-3, with 11 bases identical to TRBD2. Germline loops: CDR1 SGHTA, CDR2 FQGTGA. J gave up 5 bases and V 3 bases, and 7 bases lay outside the gene matches. The CDR3 loop spans 16 amino acids. In DNA, the CDR3 is TGTGCCAGCAGCTTGTCCGGGACTAGCGGAGTAGATACGCAGTATTTT. Translating gives CASSLSGTSGVDTQYF. The whole variable domain, filled in from reference TRBV7-3 and TRBJ2-3, reads GAGVSQTPSNKVTEKGKYVELRCDPISGHTALYWYRQSLGQGPEFLIYFQGTGAADDSGLPNDRFFAVRPEGSVSTLKIQRTERGDSAVYLCASSLSGTSGVDTQYFGPGTRLTVL.

The rearrangement joins TRBV6-1 to TRBJ2-3; the D is unclear. Trimming pared 2 bases from V and 11 bases from J, leaving 23 bases between. This CDR3 contains 16 residues. The V gene's germline CDR1 is MNHNS and CDR2 SASEGT. The CDR3 reads CASSEQVPPTVSMQYF. CDR3 nucleotide sequence: TGTGCCAGCAGTGAACAGGTGCCCCCCACAGTGTCTATGCAGTATTTT.

This chain joins TRBV18 and TRBJ1-6; possibly TRBD1 for D (5 bases). Germline CDR1 is KGHSH and CDR2 is LQKENI. V shed 1 base and J shed 8 bases, with 12 bases lying between them. The CDR3 sequence is 15 residues long. CDR3 nucleotide sequence: TGTGCCAGCTCACCACGGGCAGGGAAGGATTCACCCCTCCACTTT. It is translated as CASSPRAGKDSPLHF.

The CDR3 sequence: CASSFPFASTLSYNEQFF. CDR3 nucleotide sequence: TGTGCCAGCAGTTTCCCATTCGCTAGCACCTTAAGCTACAATGAGCAGTTCTTC. The chain links TRBV28 to TRBJ2-1; D is perhaps TRBD2 (5 bases). The CDR3 is made up of 18 amino acids. Germline lookup yields CDR1 MDHEN and CDR2 SYDVKM. Between the trimmed V and J ends, which lost 3 bases and 3 bases, there was a span of 21 bases.

The rearrangement joins TRBV29-1 to TRBJ1-2; D gene uncertain. Germline assignment: CDR1 SQVTM and CDR2 ANQGSEA. The V gene lost 3 bases and the J gene lost 2 bases, with 13 bases spanning the gap. The CDR3 is 14 residues long. CDR3 protein: CSVEWRQINYGYTF. CDR3 DNA: TGCAGCGTTGAGTGGCGGCAGATCAACTATGGCTACACCTTC. The full variable domain, in which reference TRBV29-1 and TRBJ1-2 provide the parts outside the CDR3, is SAVISQKPSRDICQRGTSLTIQCQVDSQVTMMFWYRQQPGQSLTLIATANQGSEATYESGFVIDKFPISRPNLTFSTLTVSNMSPEDSSIYLCSVEWRQINYGYTFGSGTRLTVV.

The J gene is TRBJ1-2, the V gene TRBV27, with D possibly TRBD1 on 5 matching bases. Trimming took 6 bases from V and 0 from J, leaving 20 bases between them. The CDR3 extends over 17 amino acids. The germline CDR1 and CDR2 sequences are MNHEY and SMNVEV (reference sequence). The DNA for the CDR3 is TGTGCCAGCAGCTTCCCTCGGGGGGAGTTAGCTAACTATGGCTACACCTTC. It codes for CASSFPRGELANYGYTF.

CDR3 sequence (DNA): TGCGCCAGCAGCTTGGGACCGGGGTATGGCGATACGCAGTATTTT. Protein product: CASSLGPGYGDTQYF. This sequence joins TRBV5-1 and TRBJ2-3; possible D gene TRBD2, 5 bases. V was trimmed by 0 bases and J by 6 bases, leaving 14 bases between them. CDR1 is SGHRS, CDR2 YFSETQ, per germline. This CDR3 region has 15 residues.

CDR3 sequence reads: CASSYFRGVTNEKLFF. The CDR3 DNA follows: TGTGCCAGCAGTTACTTTCGGGGGGTAACCAATGAAAAACTGTTTTTT. This chain links TRBV6-5 with TRBJ1-4; D might be TRBD1 (5 bases). The CDR3 is made up of 16 amino acids. Germline-derived CDR1 and CDR2 are MNHEY and SVGAGI. Trimming stripped 1 base from V and 5 bases from J, with 14 bases between.

The chain carries TRBV23-1 and TRBJ2-5, with D hard to call. TRBV23-1 is known as an ORF, though its function is uncertain. This CDR3 has 19 amino acids. The germline V and J ends were trimmed by 1 base and 1 base, with 22 bases remaining between them. The CDR3 DNA follows: TGCGCCAGCAGTCAATTCACGAGGTCGGCCCTCGCGTCCCAAGAGACCCAGTACTTC. Translation gives CASSQFTRSALASQETQYF.

The rearrangement joins TRBV7-9 to TRBJ1-1; no firm D call. CDR3 length: 15 amino acids. Trimming cost V 0 bases and J 0 bases, with 8 bases left between them. The germline V gene has CDR1 SEHNR and CDR2 FQNEAQ (reference sequence). CDR3: CASSLARLMNTEAFF. The CDR3 nucleotides are TGTGCCAGCAGCTTAGCGCGACTGATGAACACTGAAGCTTTCTTT.

This clone is categorized as medium-sized (0.01 to 0.1%). V gene TRBV3-1 (or the pseudogene TRBV3-2) combines with J gene TRBJ1-6; 7 bases line up with TRBD1. CDR1 and CDR2 from the germline V gene are LGHDT and YNNKEL (reference sequence). Trimming took 3 bases from V and 12 from J; bases not matched to a gene: 5. This CDR3 has 13 amino acids. CDR3 sequence: CASSHGTARPLHF. DNA of the CDR3: TGTGCCAGCAGCCACGGGACAGCTCGACCCCTCCACTTT.

The chain combines TRBV28 with TRBJ2-1, with TRBD2 matching 12 bases. J gave up 5 bases and V 5 bases, and 7 bases lay outside the gene matches. CDR3 length equals 16 residues. CDR1 MDHEN and CDR2 SYDVKM come from the germline V gene. CDR3 nucleotides: TGTGCCAGCAGTGGATCTAGCGGGAGGGCGAACAATGAGCAGTTCTTC. Its translation: CASSGSSGRANNEQFF. Based on the CDR3 plus reference TRBV28 and TRBJ2-1, the full variable domain is DVKVTQSSRYLVKRTGEKVFLECVQDMDHENMFWYRQDPGLGLRLIYFSYDVKMKEKGDIPEGYSVSREKKERFSLILESASTNQTSMYLCASSGSSGRANNEQFFGPGTRLTVL.